What follows describes a single TCR beta chain. The data belong to a study of blood T cell repertoires in COVID-19. For the study at large: COVID-19 samples collected from the United States, Italy and Spain covered acute and convalescent phases.

This table comes from immunoSEQ multiplex PCR, and its TCRdb copy is limited to in-frame clones, with some not included. Of about 260,000 clones in the sample, approximately 85% were seen once. In germline, CDR1 is SGHTA, CDR2 FQGNSA. This CDR3 region has 16 residues. Trimming took 5 bases from V and 9 from J; bases not matched to a gene: 17. The gene calls are TRBV7-2 and TRBJ2-7; 9 bases align to TRBD1. This receptor was taken from a human donor in a cohort sampled during active COVID-19. The sequenced sample was peripheral blood. As DNA, the CDR3 is TGTGCCAGCAGCGAATTCCCGGGACAGGGAGGACAATGGCAGTACTTC. This translates into CASSEFPGQGGQWQYF.